Listed below are T cell receptor beta chains from one sample, sequenced in a study of cytomegalovirus exposure and HLA in healthy donors. Repertoires were generated with immunoSEQ multiplex PCR, while TCRdb's copy carries only in-frame clones and drops some. The table includes about 59,000 clones, approximately 80% detected once. Sequenced sample: PBMCs. These receptors came from a human donor in good health. Both conserved end residues are part of each CDR3. The D gene is left open where the match is weak. Rows give clone size only sometimes, using once, few, many, or a class for an expanded clone.

d_call: TRBD1
clone_size: .
v_call: TRBV11-2
j_call: TRBJ1-4
cdr3_nt: TGTGCCAGCAGCTTAGCTTTGGTCAGGGGGAATGAAAAACTGTTTTTT
cdr3_aa: CASSLALVRGNEKLFF

d_call: .
clone_size: .
v_call: TRBV7-9
j_call: TRBJ1-2
cdr3_nt: TGTTCCAGCAGCTGGGGGCAGCCAAGCTATGGCTACACCTTC
cdr3_aa: CSSSWGQPSYGYTF

d_call: .
clone_size: .
v_call: TRBV7-9
j_call: TRBJ1-5
cdr3_nt: TGTGCCAGCAGCTTTGGGGCTGACGGCAATCAGCCCCAGCATTTT
cdr3_aa: CASSFGADGNQPQHF

d_call: .
clone_size: few
v_call: TRBV9
j_call: TRBJ1-4
cdr3_nt: TGTGCCAGCAGCGTAGGAGGGAGGCGTAATGAAAAACTGTTTTTT
cdr3_aa: CASSVGGRRNEKLFF

d_call: .
clone_size: .
v_call: TRBV6-1
j_call: TRBJ1-1
cdr3_nt: TGTGCCAGCACCCCTCAAGGGGCCGGCGCGAGGGCTTTCTTT
cdr3_aa: CASTPQGAGARAFF

d_call: .
clone_size: .
v_call: TRBV4-1
j_call: TRBJ2-1
cdr3_nt: TGCGCCAGCAGCCAGGAGACAGTTTTCTCCTACAATGAGCAGTTCTTC
cdr3_aa: CASSQETVFSYNEQFF

d_call: .
clone_size: .
v_call: TRBV7-8
j_call: TRBJ1-1
cdr3_nt: TGTGCCAGCAGCTTATTCCTGGACACGAACACTGAAGCTTTCTTT
cdr3_aa: CASSLFLDTNTEAFF

d_call: TRBD2
clone_size: .
v_call: TRBV5-1
j_call: TRBJ2-7
cdr3_nt: TGCGCCAGCAGCTTGGTAGCGGGAGGTAGCTACGAGCAGTACTTC
cdr3_aa: CASSLVAGGSYEQYF

d_call: TRBD1
clone_size: once
v_call: TRBV5-6
j_call: TRBJ2-5
cdr3_nt: TGTGCCAGCAGCTTGGGGACAGGGATCCAAGAGACCCAGTACTTC
cdr3_aa: CASSLGTGIQETQYF

d_call: .
clone_size: .
v_call: TRBV7-9
j_call: TRBJ2-7
cdr3_nt: TGTTCCAGCAGTAAACGGGAGTACGAGCAGTACTTC
cdr3_aa: CSSSKREYEQYF

d_call: TRBD2
clone_size: once
v_call: TRBV7-2
j_call: TRBJ2-5
cdr3_nt: TGTGCCAGCAGCTTAGCTGCGCCTAGCGGAGCGGCAGCCCAGTACTTC
cdr3_aa: CASSLAAPSGAAAQYF

d_call: TRBD1
clone_size: .
v_call: TRBV5-8
j_call: TRBJ2-7
cdr3_nt: TGTGCCAGCAATCCGGGACAGGGATCCTACGAGCAGTACTTC
cdr3_aa: CASNPGQGSYEQYF

d_call: TRBD1
clone_size: .
v_call: TRBV6-1
j_call: TRBJ1-6
cdr3_nt: TGTGCCAGCAGGGGACAGAATTCACCCCTCCACTTT
cdr3_aa: CASRGQNSPLHF

d_call: .
clone_size: .
v_call: TRBV2
j_call: TRBJ2-3
cdr3_nt: TGTGCCAGCAGGTCCGTCTCCTCGGGACTCAGGGCTAGCACAGATACGCAGTATTTT
cdr3_aa: CASRSVSSGLRASTDTQYF

d_call: TRBD2
clone_size: .
v_call: TRBV7-9
j_call: TRBJ2-1
cdr3_nt: TGTGCCAGCAGCGCACGGACTAGCGGGGTAAATGAGCAGTTCTTC
cdr3_aa: CASSARTSGVNEQFF

d_call: .
clone_size: .
v_call: TRBV28
j_call: TRBJ1-1
cdr3_nt: TGTGCCAGCAGTCTTGGGGAGGGGCCTGAAGCTTTCTTT
cdr3_aa: CASSLGEGPEAFF

d_call: TRBD2
clone_size: .
v_call: TRBV7-9
j_call: TRBJ2-1
cdr3_nt: TGTGCCAGCAGCTTAGCTGCGGGGGGGTACAATGAGCAGTTCTTC
cdr3_aa: CASSLAAGGYNEQFF

d_call: TRBD2
clone_size: .
v_call: TRBV7-2
j_call: TRBJ2-3
cdr3_nt: TGTGCCAGCAGCTTAGATGTGGGAGGGGCCAATACGCAGTATTTT
cdr3_aa: CASSLDVGGANTQYF

d_call: TRBD1
clone_size: .
v_call: TRBV19
j_call: TRBJ1-1
cdr3_nt: TGTGCCAGTAGTAGACCGGGACAGGGGGCTATTAGGGCTTTCTTT
cdr3_aa: CASSRPGQGAIRAFF

d_call: TRBD1
clone_size: once
v_call: TRBV6-1
j_call: TRBJ1-2
cdr3_nt: TGTGCCAGCAGTGGCGGACAGGGCTCGGATGGCTACACCTTC
cdr3_aa: CASSGGQGSDGYTF

d_call: .
clone_size: .
v_call: TRBV2
j_call: TRBJ1-1
cdr3_nt: TGTGCCAGCATGAGGGAAAACACTGAAGCTTTCTTT
cdr3_aa: CASMRENTEAFF

d_call: .
clone_size: .
v_call: TRBV4-1
j_call: TRBJ1-1
cdr3_nt: TGCGCCAGCAGCCAAGGCGGGAACACTGAAGCTTTCTTT
cdr3_aa: CASSQGGNTEAFF

d_call: .
clone_size: once
v_call: TRBV7-9
j_call: TRBJ1-2
cdr3_nt: TGTGCCAGCAGCTCCCTTAGGGGGACCGATGGCTACACCTTC
cdr3_aa: CASSSLRGTDGYTF

d_call: .
clone_size: .
v_call: TRBV11-2
j_call: TRBJ1-3
cdr3_nt: TGTGCCAGCAGCTCCGATCGGGGAAACACCATATATTTT
cdr3_aa: CASSSDRGNTIYF

d_call: TRBD1
clone_size: .
v_call: TRBV7-8
j_call: TRBJ2-7
cdr3_nt: TGTGCCAGCAGCACCCCGGGACAGGGGGCCTCCTACGAGCAGTACTTC
cdr3_aa: CASSTPGQGASYEQYF

d_call: .
clone_size: once
v_call: TRBV9
j_call: TRBJ2-2
cdr3_nt: TGTGCCAGCAGCCCGTCACAGGGGAACACCGGGGAGCTGTTTTTT
cdr3_aa: CASSPSQGNTGELFF

d_call: .
clone_size: .
v_call: TRBV9
j_call: TRBJ1-6
cdr3_nt: TGTGCCAGCAGCGTTGACAGCCTAGGTAATTCACCCCTCCACTTT
cdr3_aa: CASSVDSLGNSPLHF

d_call: TRBD1
clone_size: .
v_call: TRBV5-6
j_call: TRBJ1-1
cdr3_nt: TGTGCCAGCAGCTTTTACTCTCAGGGGGCGATCGATGTAGCTTTCTTT
cdr3_aa: CASSFYSQGAIDVAFF

d_call: TRBD1
clone_size: .
v_call: TRBV19
j_call: TRBJ1-2
cdr3_nt: TGTGCCAGTAGTCTCGGGACAGCTTATGGCTACACCTTC
cdr3_aa: CASSLGTAYGYTF

d_call: TRBD1
clone_size: few
v_call: TRBV7-9
j_call: TRBJ2-7
cdr3_nt: TGTGCCAGCAGCCACTTGGACAGGACCTACGAGCAGTACTTC
cdr3_aa: CASSHLDRTYEQYF

d_call: .
clone_size: .
v_call: TRBV7-3
j_call: TRBJ2-3
cdr3_nt: TGTGCCAGCAGCTTATACAGTACGCCCACAGATACGCAGTATTTT
cdr3_aa: CASSLYSTPTDTQYF

d_call: TRBD1
clone_size: .
v_call: TRBV5-6
j_call: TRBJ2-2
cdr3_nt: TGTGCCAGCAGCAAGACAGGGAATGAACGGTCCGGGGAGCTGTTTTTT
cdr3_aa: CASSKTGNERSGELFF

d_call: .
clone_size: .
v_call: TRBV6-5
j_call: TRBJ1-2
cdr3_nt: TGTGCCAGCAGACGGAGGACAGCCTATGGCTACACCTTC
cdr3_aa: CASRRRTAYGYTF

d_call: .
clone_size: .
v_call: TRBV30
j_call: TRBJ2-7
cdr3_nt: TGTGCCTGGAGTGTACAGCCCTCCTACGAGCAGTACTTC
cdr3_aa: CAWSVQPSYEQYF

d_call: .
clone_size: .
v_call: TRBV30
j_call: TRBJ1-4
cdr3_nt: TGTGCCTGGAGCCCGCCGAATTACGGTGAAAAACTGTTTTTT
cdr3_aa: CAWSPPNYGEKLFF

d_call: TRBD2
clone_size: .
v_call: TRBV6-1
j_call: TRBJ2-7
cdr3_nt: TGTGCCAGCAGTGAAGCGGAAGGTCTAGCGGAGGTCTACGAGCAGTACTTC
cdr3_aa: CASSEAEGLAEVYEQYF

d_call: .
clone_size: .
v_call: TRBV19
j_call: TRBJ1-1
cdr3_nt: TGTGCCAGTAGTATAGTGGGGGCCGTAGAAGCTTTCTTT
cdr3_aa: CASSIVGAVEAFF

d_call: TRBD2
clone_size: .
v_call: TRBV5-5
j_call: TRBJ2-1
cdr3_nt: TGTGCCAGCAGCTTGTCCCCGATGGCCAGGCTAGCGGAGTACAATGAGCAGTTCTTC
cdr3_aa: CASSLSPMARLAEYNEQFF

d_call: TRBD1
clone_size: .
v_call: TRBV10-2
j_call: TRBJ2-2
cdr3_nt: TGCGCCAGCAGTGGTGGACAGGGCGGTACCACCGGGGAGCTGTTTTTT
cdr3_aa: CASSGGQGGTTGELFF

d_call: .
clone_size: .
v_call: TRBV2
j_call: TRBJ2-7
cdr3_nt: TGTGCCAGCAGTGGGCAGGGAATCGGCGAGCAGTACTTC
cdr3_aa: CASSGQGIGEQYF

d_call: .
clone_size: .
v_call: TRBV29-1
j_call: TRBJ2-1
cdr3_nt: TGCAGCGTTGAAGAGGGGCGGTCTGAGCAGTTCTTC
cdr3_aa: CSVEEGRSEQFF

d_call: .
clone_size: .
v_call: TRBV4-2
j_call: TRBJ1-2
cdr3_nt: TGTGCCAGCAGCCAAGGGAACAGGGCGGGTGACTATGGCTACACCTTC
cdr3_aa: CASSQGNRAGDYGYTF

d_call: .
clone_size: .
v_call: TRBV6-1
j_call: TRBJ1-1
cdr3_nt: TGTGCCAGCAGTGATAGGGGGTCGCCGAACACTGAAGCTTTCTTT
cdr3_aa: CASSDRGSPNTEAFF